This T cell receptor (beta chain) was observed in a study of identical twins. From the 5' RACE reads, TCRdb called clonotypes with MiXCR, one entry per CDR3 protein. The sample lists some 440,000 distinct CDR3 sequences; 20% to 25% were seen once. This clonotype was observed a handful of times. This sample was shared with a second study, whose subject was T cells expressing NK-cell markers.

The TCR was taken from a young woman in good health. Sequencing was done on a sample of CD4+ T cells sorted from blood.

The CDR3 sequence: CASSEGLLYYEQYF. CDR3 DNA: TGTGCCAGCAGCGAGGGACTCCTTTACTACGAGCAGTACTTC. The chain joins TRBV12-3 or TRBV12-4 to TRBJ2-7; D may be TRBD2 (6 bases). The CDR3 spans 14 residues. V shed 6 bases and J shed 3 bases, with 15 bases lying between them.